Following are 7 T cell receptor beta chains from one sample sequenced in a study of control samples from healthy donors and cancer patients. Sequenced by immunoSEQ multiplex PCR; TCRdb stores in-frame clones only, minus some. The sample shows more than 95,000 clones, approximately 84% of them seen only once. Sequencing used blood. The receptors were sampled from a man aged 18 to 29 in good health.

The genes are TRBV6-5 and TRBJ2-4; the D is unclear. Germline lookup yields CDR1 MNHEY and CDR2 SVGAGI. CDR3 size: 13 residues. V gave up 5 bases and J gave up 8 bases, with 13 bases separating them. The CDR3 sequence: CASSQISRDIQYF. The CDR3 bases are TGTGCCAGCAGTCAAATCTCTAGAGACATTCAGTACTTC.

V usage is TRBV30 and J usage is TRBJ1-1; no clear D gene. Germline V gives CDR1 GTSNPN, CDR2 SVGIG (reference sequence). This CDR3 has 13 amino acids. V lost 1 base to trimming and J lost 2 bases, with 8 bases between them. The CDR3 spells CAWSEWSNTEAFF. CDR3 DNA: TGTGCCTGGAGTGAATGGAGTAACACTGAAGCTTTCTTT.

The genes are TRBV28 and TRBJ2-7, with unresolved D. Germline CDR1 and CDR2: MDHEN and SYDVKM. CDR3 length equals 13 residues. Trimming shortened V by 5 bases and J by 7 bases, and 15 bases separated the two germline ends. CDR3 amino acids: CASSMRPNREQYF. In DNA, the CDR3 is TGTGCCAGCAGTATGAGGCCTAATAGGGAGCAGTACTTC. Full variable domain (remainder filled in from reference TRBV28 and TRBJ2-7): DVKVTQSSRYLVKRTGEKVFLECVQDMDHENMFWYRQDPGLGLRLIYFSYDVKMKEKGDIPEGYSVSREKKERFSLILESASTNQTSMYLCASSMRPNREQYFGPGTRLTVT.

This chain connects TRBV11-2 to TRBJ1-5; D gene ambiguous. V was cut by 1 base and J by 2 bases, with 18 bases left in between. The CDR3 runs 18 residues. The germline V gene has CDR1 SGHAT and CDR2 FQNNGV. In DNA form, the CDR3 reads TGTGCCAGCAGCTTAGTTGGTGAGGGCCGCAATCGCAATCAGCCCCAGCATTTT. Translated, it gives CASSLVGEGRNRNQPQHF.

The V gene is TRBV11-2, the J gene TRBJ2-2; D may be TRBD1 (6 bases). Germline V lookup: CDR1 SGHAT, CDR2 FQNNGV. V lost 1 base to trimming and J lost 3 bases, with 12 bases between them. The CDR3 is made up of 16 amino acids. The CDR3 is CASSLVWTVHTGELFF. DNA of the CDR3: TGTGCCAGCAGCTTAGTTTGGACAGTCCACACCGGGGAGCTGTTTTTT.

As DNA, the CDR3 is TGTGCCAGCAGTGAGTCCGGGGGCGGCACAGATACGCAGTATTTT. This sequence encodes CASSESGGGTDTQYF. The gene calls are TRBV6-4 and TRBJ2-3, with D perhaps given as TRBD1 or TRBD2 (6 bases each). This CDR3 comprises 15 residues. Germline-derived CDR1 and CDR2 are MRHNA and SNTAGT. Trimming took off 3 bases at V and 1 base at J, with 11 bases between the two ends.

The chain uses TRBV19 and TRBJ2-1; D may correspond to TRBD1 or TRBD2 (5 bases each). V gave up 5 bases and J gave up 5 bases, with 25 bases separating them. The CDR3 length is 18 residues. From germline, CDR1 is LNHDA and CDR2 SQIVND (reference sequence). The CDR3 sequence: CASSLPRRTGRDDNEQFF. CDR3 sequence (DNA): TGTGCCAGTAGTCTTCCTCGGCGGACGGGGCGAGACGACAATGAGCAGTTCTTC.